This TCR beta chain was profiled in a study of a mutant IDH1 vaccine in newly diagnosed glioma. The overall study: There were roughly 62% males and around 38% females among treated patients, whose mean age was approximately 41 years. Every participant had undergone radiotherapy, temozolomide, or both before, and most underwent both. Broader study findings: Seemingly, pseudoprogression had no relation to changes in the top peripheral T cell clonotypes. Most patients, 85% to 95%, showed vaccine-induced immune responses.

Assay: immunoSEQ multiplex PCR; the TCRdb copy retains only in-frame clones and omits some. In the table there are 75,000 to 100,000 clones, around 79% of which are singletons. A note on this clone: Antigen unknown.

Indicated time point: baseline, week 1 (first vaccination visit). The treatment is: pre-vaccination baseline after standard-of-care therapy. The source of this sequence is a middle-aged man with glioma. Some clones in this sample may be carry-over from other donors' samples. Sample: PBMCs, taken from a glioma patient treated with radiotherapy, temozolomide or both.

The CDR3 coding sequence is TGTGCCATCAGTGCTACGGCAGGGCTAGCCAAAAACATTCAGTACTTC. Translated, it gives CAISATAGLAKNIQYF. J is TRBJ2-4 and V is TRBV10-3, with D possibly being TRBD1 (5 bases). The length of the CDR3 is 16 residues. Germline-derived CDR1 and CDR2 are ENHRY and SYGVKD. V lost 4 bases and J lost 0, with 13 bases in between.